This TCR beta chain was obtained from a study of cytomegalovirus exposure and HLA in healthy donors. The CDR3 extends over 14 amino acids. Germline assignment: CDR1 SGHRS and CDR2 YFSETQ. Trimming removed 4 bases from V and 2 bases from J; junction bases left unmatched: 2. This clone was seen a handful of times. It was with 60 Vbeta and 13 Jbeta primers that the PCR ran. Data came from immunoSEQ multiplex PCR; TCRdb stores just in-frame clones and leaves some out. Here the sample spans roughly 90,000 clones, about three quarters being singletons. The TCR sequence derives from a woman aged 40 to 50 in good health and CMV-seropositive. The chain is built from TRBV5-1 and TRBJ2-1; 8 nucleotides agree with TRBD2. Sequenced material: PBMCs. This CDR3 is CASSGSGAYNEQFF. The CDR3 bases are TGCGCCAGCAGCGGTAGCGGGGCCTACAATGAGCAGTTCTTC. Filled out from reference TRBV5-1 and TRBJ2-1, the complete variable domain reads KAGVTQTPRYLIKTRGQQVTLSCSPISGHRSVSWYQQTPGQGLQFLFEYFSETQRNKGNFPGRFSGRQFSNSRSEMNVSTLELGDSALYLCASSGSGAYNEQFFGPGTRLTVL.